The present TCR beta chain was sequenced within a study of CD8 T cells in Susac syndrome (dated by TCRdb to between 2017 and 2020). Regarding the study in general: Among the Susac syndrome patients who were sequenced, clinically active disease was present in about six and clinical remission was observed in about eight. At the time of blood withdrawal, Susac syndrome patients were either therapy-naive, taking corticosteroids (with some also receiving IVIg), or on IVIg alone. The study used repertoire sequencing to test whether antigen drove CD8+ T cell activation and differentiation in Susac syndrome. Here is what the overall study found, with its caveats: The study acknowledged that relatively few individuals were included in the TCR sequencing and HLA analysis. In the CD4+ T cell repertoire of Susac syndrome patients, clonal expansion was not detected.

From the cysteine through the phenylalanine, the CDR3 covers 18 amino acids. The entry retains the CDR3 DNA only, 54 bases that are in frame from base 1. Trimming at the junction amounts to 5 bases on V and 8 bases on J, and the germline ends lie 29 bases apart. According to the germline V gene, CDR1 reads SGHTA and CDR2 reads FQGNSA. High-throughput TCR beta sequencing profiled peripheral blood CD8+ and CD4+ T cells from healthy donors, Susac syndrome patients and multiple sclerosis patients. The Susac syndrome patients fulfilled recently defined diagnostic criteria for definite or probable disease. CD8+ TEMRA cells were enriched by FACS, while bulk CD8+ and CD4+ T cells were purified by magnetic negative isolation. Blood was collected in EDTA tubes and processed within 24 hours, with PBMCs isolated through density gradient centrifugation. PBMCs destined for TCR sequencing were cryopreserved in liquid nitrogen and later thawed in a 37 °C water bath. The sorted or isolated CD4+, CD8+ and CD8+ TEMRA cells reached a purity of at least 90%.

RNA was extracted using the RNeasy kit, and roughly 0.5 to 1 ug of the RNA was reverse transcribed with random hexamers. The immunoSEQ multiplex PCR assay, which covers 54 Vbeta and 13 Jbeta segments, was used to amplify TCR beta CDR3 regions. PCR amplification bias was corrected using a synthetic template baseline for primer optimization and computational correction. In the paper's pipeline: Reads were annotated to V, D and J genes according to IMGT and were analyzed with immunoSEQ Analyzer, with only productive sequences retained. Clonality was computed as one minus Shannon entropy normalized by log2 of the number of productive unique sequences. For each patient and control, public and private clones were evaluated within the 100 most prevalent clones. A clone was defined as Susac-specific if it was absent from the healthy and MS cohorts, from 1052 published viral clones and from other ImmuneACCESS disease sequences. TCRdb reworked the public reads: Q25 trimming with fastp, MiXCR clone assembly, productive beta chains retained. Each entry is one CDR3 protein sequence, shown with its most common DNA and genes. It is TCRdb's table, rather than the study itself, that gives the V and J calls and clone size. Within this sample are tens of thousands of distinct CDR3 sequences, with approximately 94% of them counted one time only. Jointly, the top ten make up about 0.52% of the sample.

In the case of this clonotype: What antigen it recognizes has not been identified. Within one base of it there is no much larger clone, and no base qualities were kept.

The sample taken for sequencing was CD4+ T cells from PBMCs. This receptor was taken from a human donor with Susac syndrome. The chain uses TRBV7-2 and TRBJ2-3; matching of 7 bases hints at TRBD2 as the D gene. The nucleotides read TGTGCCAGCAGCCCGCTCCTGGGACGGTCTGGAGGGGGGGGTACGCAGTATTTT. It encodes CASSPLLGRSGGGGTQYF.